The 13 T cell receptor beta chains below all came from one sample that was sequenced in a study of regulatory T cells in long-lasting Graves disease. Construction of TCR beta libraries relied on iRepertoire HTBI primers and on Arm-PCR targeting CDR3 regions. MiXCR was run by TCRdb on the multiplex PCR reads, yielding one entry per CDR3 protein. Here the sample spans 600,000 to 850,000 distinct CDR3 sequences, about 32% being singletons. Time point of the sample: persistent/refractory GD, antithyroid drugs over 5 years with positive TRAb. The authors made the TCR library using RNA they extracted from PBMCs. The sample consisted of peripheral blood mononuclear cells (PBMCs), taken when the disease was refractory, from a patient treated with antithyroid drugs. These receptors came from a female donor with Graves disease.

This clonotype was picked up many times. This rearrangement joins TRBV12-3 or TRBV12-4 to TRBJ2-5; 7 bases agree with TRBD2. CDR3 size: 17 residues. The junction had 10 bases not matched to a gene; V was cut back by 3 bases and J by 0 bases. This CDR3 reads CASSLPAGAMYQETQYF. CDR3 nucleotide sequence: TGTGCCAGCAGTTTGCCGGCGGGAGCCATGTACCAAGAGACCCAGTACTTC.

The V call is TRBV3-1, the J call TRBJ1-2; D perhaps matches TRBD1 (5 bases). Between the trimmed V and J ends, which lost 2 bases and 4 bases, there was a span of 8 bases. This CDR3 is built from 13 residues. Germline CDR1 and CDR2: LGHDT and YNNKEL (reference sequence). In DNA, the CDR3 is TGTGCCAGCAGCCAAAGGGGTAGCTATGGCTACACCTTC. Encoded protein: CASSQRGSYGYTF. Variable domain in full (rest from reference TRBV3-1 and TRBJ1-2): DTAVSQTPKYLVTQMGNDKSIKCEQNLGHDTMYWYKQDSKKFLKIMFSYNNKELIINETVPNRFSPKSPDKAHLNLHINSLELGDSAVYFCASSQRGSYGYTFGSGTRLTVV.

This sequence joins TRBV11-2 and TRBJ1-4; D remains ambiguous. From germline, CDR1 is SGHAT and CDR2 FQNNGV. This CDR3 has 18 residues. V was cut by 1 base and J by 3 bases, with 18 bases left in between. DNA of the CDR3: TGTGCCAGCAGCTTAGCGAAGATAGGGTTAGGAGCTAATGAAAAACTGTTTTTT. It encodes CASSLAKIGLGANEKLFF. The whole variable domain, filled in from reference TRBV11-2 and TRBJ1-4, reads EAGVAQSPRYKIIEKRQSVAFWCNPISGHATLYWYQQILGQGPKLLIQFQNNGVVDDSQLPKDRFSAERLKGVDSTLKIQPAKLEDSAVYLCASSLAKIGLGANEKLFFGSGTQLSVL.

This clonotype was counted only a few times. The chain joins TRBV7-9 to TRBJ2-4; D not certain. The germline CDR1 and CDR2 sequences are SEHNR and FQNEAQ (reference sequence). This CDR3 has 13 residues. Deletions cut 8 bases from V and 6 bases from J, with 14 bases between. The CDR3 DNA follows: TGTGCCAGCGGTCGAGAGTCAGTAAACATTCAGTACTTC. It encodes CASGRESVNIQYF.

In this sample, this clonotype turned up once. This chain connects TRBV19 to TRBJ1-6; D gene unclear. V dropped 3 bases and J dropped 10 bases, with 16 bases sitting between them. Looked up from germline, CDR1 is LNHDA and CDR2 is SQIVND (reference sequence). This CDR3 is 15 amino acids long. This chain's CDR3 is CASSIPGSASSPLHF. The DNA for the CDR3 is TGTGCCAGTAGTATCCCAGGATCGGCGAGCTCACCCCTCCACTTT.

This clonotype was detected a few times. The genes are TRBV5-1 and TRBJ1-1, with 7 bases matching TRBD1. J gave up 4 bases and V 2 bases, and 5 bases lay outside the gene matches. This CDR3 is 14 amino acids long. Germline V gives CDR1 SGHRS, CDR2 YFSETQ. Here the CDR3 reads CASSLLGQSTEAFF. For the CDR3, the DNA is TGCGCCAGCAGCTTACTGGGACAGAGCACTGAAGCTTTCTTT.

This clonotype was observed many times. This rearrangement joins TRBV19 to TRBJ2-7; 7 bases agree with TRBD1. J gave up 7 bases and V 1 base, and 7 bases lay outside the gene matches. The germline V gene encodes CDR1 LNHDA and CDR2 SQIVND (reference sequence). This CDR3 comprises 14 residues. The CDR3: CASSIGGQKLEQYF. The CDR3 bases are TGTGCCAGTAGTATAGGGGGACAGAAGTTGGAGCAGTACTTC.

The V gene is TRBV27, the J gene TRBJ1-5; 8 bases agree with TRBD1. This CDR3 comprises 16 residues. Per germline, CDR1 MNHEY and CDR2 SMNVEV (reference sequence). V dropped 5 bases and J dropped 5; count of bases not matched to a gene: 11. CDR3 residues: CASSEAGRGRYQPQHF. In nucleotides, the CDR3 is TGTGCCAGCAGTGAAGCGGGCAGGGGGCGATATCAGCCCCAGCATTTT.

Concerning this clonotype itself: The junction and the germline gene differ at one end; a read error may be behind it. The CDR3 region has the DNA TGCAGCGTAGCGGGAGTTGGTCCTGAGACCCGGTACTTC. This translates into CSVAGVGPETRYF. The chain employs TRBV29-1 and TRBJ2-5; TRBD2 agrees at 8 bases. The CDR3 consists of 13 residues. Germline CDR1 and CDR2: SQVTM and ANQGSEA.

This clonotype is a singleton in its sample. A much larger clone lies one base from this, so it may be a read error. The chain employs TRBV5-1 and TRBJ1-1; possible D gene TRBD1, 6 bases. Deletions cut 0 bases from V and 1 base from J, with 10 bases between. The CDR3 covers 15 residues. Germline V gene sequence: CDR1 SGHRS, CDR2 YFSETQ. This CDR3 is CASSLVTGTNTEAFF. The CDR3 coding sequence is TGCGCCAGCAGCTTGGTTACAGGGACGAACACTGAAGCTTTCTTT.

The V and J genes are TRBV7-9 and TRBJ1-1, with 7 bases fitting TRBD1. The V gene end was trimmed by 4 bases and the J gene end by 1 base; junction bases not matched to a gene: 9. Germline loops: CDR1 SEHNR, CDR2 FQNEAQ (reference sequence). The CDR3 is made up of 16 amino acids. CDR3 amino acids: CASSWGQRVGNTEAFF. The CDR3 coding sequence is TGTGCCAGCAGCTGGGGACAGAGGGTAGGGAACACTGAAGCTTTCTTT.

The J gene is TRBJ2-7, the V gene TRBV5-1; 7 nucleotides agree with TRBD2. The CDR3 is 15 residues long. The germline V gene encodes CDR1 SGHRS and CDR2 YFSETQ. Trimming removed 4 bases from V and 3 bases from J; junction bases left unmatched: 10. Here the CDR3 DNA reads TGCGCCAGCAGCCCAATCCGGGAGGCATACTACGAGCAGTACTTC. Its protein is CASSPIREAYYEQYF.

This clonotype was detected a few times. This rearrangement joins TRBV30 to TRBJ1-6; no firm D call. Trimming took off 1 base at V and 2 bases at J, with 6 bases between the two ends. CDR1 and CDR2 (germline): GTSNPN, SVGIG (reference sequence). The CDR3 runs 14 residues. CDR3 nucleotide sequence: TGTGCCTGGAGTGCAGGAGCCTATAATTCACCCCTCCACTTT. Translating it yields CAWSAGAYNSPLHF.